The 32 T cell receptor beta chains below all came from one sample that was sequenced in a study of blood T cell repertoires in COVID-19. The repertoire was sequenced with immunoSEQ multiplex PCR; TCRdb's copy has only in-frame clones and lacks some. The table has around 11,000 clones, approximately 88% seen once. The sample was peripheral blood. These receptors were taken from a human donor in a cohort sampled during active COVID-19.

The rearrangement joins TRBV19 to TRBJ1-6; 8 nucleotides align to TRBD1. CDR1 and CDR2 from the germline V gene are LNHDA and SQIVND (reference sequence). V was pared by 6 bases and J by 10 bases, with 5 bases of the junction left unmatched. There are 13 residues in the CDR3. The CDR3 loop is CASSQDRDSPLHF. The CDR3 nucleotides read TGTGCCAGTAGCCAGGACAGGGACTCACCCCTCCACTTT.

The gene calls are TRBV24-1 and TRBJ2-1; D possibly corresponds to TRBD2 (7 bases). Per germline, CDR1 KGHDR and CDR2 SFDVKD. The CDR3 is 14 amino acids. V was clipped by 10 bases and J by 2 bases, with 14 bases between them. For the CDR3, the DNA is TGTGCCACAGGGGGGAGGGCCCCCTACAATGAGCAGTTCTTC. Encoded protein: CATGGRAPYNEQFF.

This clone is categorized as large. The V and J genes are TRBV27 and TRBJ1-1, with D possibly TRBD1 on 5 matching bases. The CDR3 is 14 residues long. Trimming pared 5 bases from V and 6 bases from J, leaving 16 bases between. In germline, CDR1 is MNHEY, CDR2 SMNVEV (reference sequence). CDR3 sequence: CASSEGWGVSEAFF. In DNA form, the CDR3 reads TGTGCCAGCAGTGAGGGGTGGGGGGTGTCTGAAGCTTTCTTT.

This chain joins TRBV6-6 and TRBJ1-6; D gene ambiguous. CDR1 and CDR2 from the germline V gene are MNHNY and SVGAGI (reference sequence). CDR3 length equals 18 residues. Trimming removed 5 bases from V and 3 bases from J, with 20 bases in between. The CDR3 coding sequence is TGTGCCAGCAGTCAAATAACGGCGGACTTAGACTATAATTCACCCCTCCACTTT. Encoded protein: CASSQITADLDYNSPLHF.

This sequence joins TRBV30 and TRBJ2-7, with a weak D call TRBD2 (6 bases). V lost 1 base, J lost 6 bases, and 7 bases lay in between. The CDR3 runs 11 residues. The V gene's germline CDR1 is GTSNPN and CDR2 SVGIG (reference sequence). The CDR3: CAWSGRGEQYF. As DNA, the CDR3 is TGTGCCTGGAGTGGGCGGGGCGAGCAGTACTTC. The whole variable domain, filled in from reference TRBV30 and TRBJ2-7, reads SQTIHQWPATLVQPVGSPLSLECTVEGTSNPNLYWYRQAAGRGLQLLFYSVGIGQISSEVPQNLSASRPQDRQFILSSKKLLLSDSGFYLCAWSGRGEQYFGPGTRLTVT.

This chain uses TRBV15 with TRBJ1-4; possibly TRBD1 for D (5 bases). The V and J ends lost 0 bases and 7 bases respectively, with 15 bases between them. CDR1 and CDR2 from the germline V gene are LNHNV and YYDKDF (reference sequence). There are 16 residues in the CDR3. This CDR3 reads CATSRDHGPGGEKLFF. In DNA, the CDR3 is TGTGCCACCAGCAGAGATCATGGTCCCGGGGGTGAAAAACTGTTTTTT. The variable domain in full, completed from reference TRBV15 and TRBJ1-4, reads DAMVIQNPRYQVTQFGKPVTLSCSQTLNHNVMYWYQQKSSQAPKLLFHYYDKDFNNEADTPDNFQSRRPNTSFCFLDIRSPGLGDTAMYLCATSRDHGPGGEKLFFGSGTQLSVL.

The chain has TRBV4-2 and TRBJ2-1; D remains ambiguous. This CDR3 is built from 15 residues. V was trimmed by 4 bases and J by 2 bases, leaving 12 bases between them. Looked up from germline, CDR1 is LGHNA and CDR2 is YNFKEQ. The CDR3 nucleotides read TGTGCCAGCAGCCCCTGGAGCTCTCCCTACAATGAGCAGTTCTTC. As protein: CASSPWSSPYNEQFF.

By sample share, this clone is medium-sized (0.01 to 0.1%). The V call is TRBV30, the J call TRBJ2-7, with 10 bases identical to TRBD2. Unmatched junction bases numbered 3, after V lost 7 bases and J lost 3 bases. Germline CDR1 and CDR2: GTSNPN and SVGIG (reference sequence). The CDR3 loop spans 12 amino acids. CDR3 protein: CALAGGNYEQYF. CDR3 coding DNA: TGTGCCTTAGCGGGGGGCAACTACGAGCAGTACTTC.

The chain uses TRBV19 and TRBJ1-1, with TRBD1 matching 11 bases. Trimming took 5 bases from V and 4 from J; bases not matched to a gene: 3. The CDR3 is 14 residues long. CDR1 is LNHDA, CDR2 SQIVND, per germline (reference sequence). CDR3 protein: CASSPGQGGTEAFF. Written as DNA, the CDR3 is TGTGCCAGTAGTCCGGGACAGGGGGGCACTGAAGCTTTCTTT.

The chain is built from TRBV4-3 and TRBJ1-1; 7 nucleotides match TRBD1. With 0 bases clipped from V and 4 bases from J, the junction kept 5 bases outside the gene matches. This CDR3 is 15 amino acids long. Germline values: CDR1 LGHNA, CDR2 YSLEER. The CDR3: CASSQEGTVITEAFF. CDR3 coding DNA: TGCGCCAGCAGCCAAGAGGGGACAGTCATCACTGAAGCTTTCTTT.

This CDR3 is CASSETRDNQPQHF. CDR3 sequence (DNA): TGTGCCAGCAGTGAAACCAGGGACAATCAGCCCCAGCATTTT. V is TRBV2 and J is TRBJ1-5, with D perhaps TRBD1 (5 bases). There are 14 residues in the CDR3. V was shortened by 2 bases and J by 3 bases, with 8 bases between the two germline ends. The germline V gene encodes CDR1 SNHLY and CDR2 FYNNEI.

The chain recombines TRBV10-3 with TRBJ2-1; TRBD2 aligns across 12 bases. Trimming took 2 bases from V and 2 from J; bases not matched to a gene: 1. Germline V lookup: CDR1 ENHRY, CDR2 SYGVKD. The CDR3 is made up of 16 amino acids. CDR3 bases: TGTGCCATCAGTGAGACTAGCGGGGGGCCCTACAATGAGCAGTTCTTC. Its protein is CAISETSGGPYNEQFF.

V gene TRBV5-1 combines with J gene TRBJ1-4, with 9 bases matching TRBD1. CDR3 length: 17 residues. Germline V gives CDR1 SGHRS, CDR2 YFSETQ. With 4 bases clipped from V and 2 bases from J, the junction kept 9 bases outside the gene matches. The CDR3 spells CASSPTGQGITNEKLFF. CDR3 in DNA: TGCGCCAGCAGCCCGACGGGACAGGGTATTACTAATGAAAAACTGTTTTTT.

This clone has a single count. This sequence joins TRBV2 and TRBJ1-6; 9 bases line up with TRBD1. Germline V CDR1 and CDR2: SNHLY, FYNNEI. The CDR3 loop spans 15 amino acids. V lost 6 bases, J lost 8 bases, and 8 bases stayed unmatched. The CDR3 DNA sequence: TGTGCCAGCAGAGTTGGACAGGGGAGGTATTCACCCCTCCACTTT. This translates into CASRVGQGRYSPLHF.

The chain has TRBV7-6 and TRBJ1-3, with a possible D match to TRBD1 (5 bases). The CDR3 is 15 residues long. From germline, CDR1 is SGHVS and CDR2 FNYEAQ. Trimming removed 6 bases from V and 3 bases from J, with 15 bases in between. The DNA of the CDR3 is TGTGCCAGCAGAGAAGCTGCGGGGGTTGGAAACACCATATATTTT. Its translation is CASREAAGVGNTIYF.

This chain uses TRBV7-6 with TRBJ2-7, with D maybe TRBD1 (5 bases). This CDR3 contains 15 residues. Trimming cost V 0 bases and J 1 base, with 10 bases left between them. Looked up from germline, CDR1 is SGHVS and CDR2 is FNYEAQ. In nucleotides, the CDR3 is TGTGCCAGCAGCTTAGCCGGGCAGGGATCCTACGAGCAGTACTTC. This sequence encodes CASSLAGQGSYEQYF.

This chain joins TRBV2 and TRBJ2-7; 10 nucleotides match TRBD1. The CDR3 totals 15 residues. Per germline, CDR1 SNHLY and CDR2 FYNNEI. V trimming: 11 bases; J trimming: 3 bases; junction bases outside the gene matches: 13. The CDR3 nucleotides are TGTGCCTGGACAATTCCGGGACAGGGGCACTACGAGCAGTACTTC. It yields the protein CAWTIPGQGHYEQYF.

V gene TRBV7-2 combines with J gene TRBJ2-1; D unresolved. V was trimmed by 5 bases and J by 8 bases, leaving 7 bases between them. In germline, CDR1 is SGHTA, CDR2 FQGNSA. The CDR3 contains 11 residues. The CDR3 nucleotides are TGTGCCAGCAGCCCAGGATATGAGCAGTTCTTC. Its protein product is CASSPGYEQFF.

The chain has TRBV13 and TRBJ2-3, with D possibly matching TRBD2 (6 bases). Germline V gene sequence: CDR1 PRHDT, CDR2 FYEKMQ (reference sequence). This CDR3 contains 15 residues. The V gene lost 5 bases and the J gene lost 0 bases, with 12 bases spanning the gap. For the CDR3, the DNA is TGTGCCAGCAGCCAATGGACTATGAGCACAGATACGCAGTATTTT. Residues: CASSQWTMSTDTQYF.

V and J are TRBV27 and TRBJ2-4; the D is unclear. Germline CDR1 reads MNHEY; CDR2 reads SMNVEV (reference sequence). V was trimmed by 6 bases and J by 0 bases, leaving 12 bases between them. The CDR3 runs 15 residues. The CDR3 spells CASSPIPLAKNIQYF. As DNA, the CDR3 is TGTGCCAGCAGCCCAATACCACTAGCCAAAAACATTCAGTACTTC.

The V and J genes are TRBV19 and TRBJ1-1; 12 nucleotides line up with TRBD1. V was clipped by 6 bases and J by 8 bases; unmatched bases: 10. Germline V gene sequence: CDR1 LNHDA, CDR2 SQIVND (reference sequence). The CDR3 contains 15 residues. CDR3 nucleotide sequence: TGTGCCAGTAGCGAACTCTCCGGGACAGGGGGCGAAGCTTTCTTT. It translates to CASSELSGTGGEAFF. The whole variable domain, remainder taken from reference TRBV19 and TRBJ1-1, is DGGITQSPKYLFRKEGQNVTLSCEQNLNHDAMYWYRQDPGQGLRLIYYSQIVNDFQKGDIAEGYSVSREKKESFPLTVTSAQKNPTAFYLCASSELSGTGGEAFFGQGTRLTVV.

This sequence joins TRBV28 and TRBJ2-5; the D gene is possibly TRBD1 (5 bases). Trimming cost V 6 bases and J 1 base, with 9 bases left between them. CDR3 size: 13 residues. The germline V gene has CDR1 MDHEN and CDR2 SYDVKM. The CDR3 region has the DNA TGTGCCAGCAGGACGACAGCCCAAGAGACCCAGTACTTC. It codes for CASRTTAQETQYF.

V gene TRBV7-2 combines with J gene TRBJ1-1; D possibly corresponds to TRBD1 (6 bases). Germline values: CDR1 SGHTA, CDR2 FQGNSA. The CDR3 totals 15 residues. Between the trimmed V and J ends, which lost 5 bases and 4 bases, there was a span of 17 bases. Here the CDR3 DNA reads TGTGCCAGCAGCCCCGCGGTGGGGGCGGGCACTGAAGCTTTCTTT. Residues: CASSPAVGAGTEAFF.

This chain uses TRBV5-1 with TRBJ2-7, with no clear D. Per germline, CDR1 SGHRS and CDR2 YFSETQ. V shed 4 bases and J shed 4 bases, with 12 bases lying between them. CDR3 length: 13 residues. CDR3 coding DNA: TGCGCCAGCAGCCTAAATACCCTTTACGAGCAGTACTTC. Translation gives CASSLNTLYEQYF.

The J gene is TRBJ2-7, the V gene TRBV29-1, with D tentatively TRBD1 (6 bases). The CDR3 covers 13 residues. The V gene's germline CDR1 is SQVTM and CDR2 ANQGSEA. V gave up 2 bases and J gave up 2 bases, with 10 bases separating them. CDR3 loop: CSVEKQGPYEQYF. The CDR3 DNA is TGCAGCGTTGAAAAGCAGGGGCCCTACGAGCAGTACTTC.

The rearrangement uses TRBV5-4 and TRBJ2-2; 8 nucleotides align to TRBD2. Per the germline V gene, CDR1 is SGHNT and CDR2 is YYREEE (reference sequence). V shed 1 base, J shed 4 bases, and the junction held 0 bases outside the gene matches. This CDR3 has 14 residues. CDR3 sequence reads: CASSLRGGTGELFF. The CDR3 DNA reads as TGTGCCAGCAGCTTGCGGGGGGGCACCGGGGAGCTGTTTTTT.

The V gene is TRBV5-1, the J gene TRBJ2-1; D perhaps matches TRBD2 (5 bases). Trimming pared 1 base from V and 10 bases from J, leaving 12 bases between. From germline, CDR1 is SGHRS and CDR2 YFSETQ. There are 13 residues in the CDR3. CDR3 in amino acids: CASSLQPAAEQFF. The CDR3 region has the DNA TGCGCCAGCAGCTTGCAGCCAGCGGCGGAGCAGTTCTTC.

This clone appeared once. V gene TRBV13 combines with J gene TRBJ2-1, with D perhaps TRBD2 (6 bases). This CDR3 is built from 16 residues. The V gene's germline CDR1 is PRHDT and CDR2 FYEKMQ (reference sequence). Deletions cut 4 bases from V and 2 bases from J, with 15 bases between. The DNA of the CDR3 is TGTGCCAGCAGCTCGGGGGACCTGGCCGCCTACAATGAGCAGTTCTTC. Translated: CASSSGDLAAYNEQFF. Full variable domain (remainder filled in from reference TRBV13 and TRBJ2-1): AAGVIQSPRHLIKEKRETATLKCYPIPRHDTVYWYQQGPGQDPQFLISFYEKMQSDKGSIPDRFSAQQFSDYHSELNMSSLELGDSALYFCASSSGDLAAYNEQFFGPGTRLTVL.

The chain combines TRBV7-9 with TRBJ2-7; D possibly corresponds to TRBD1 (6 bases). Trimming left V 5 bases short and J 6 bases short, with 14 bases between. This CDR3 spans 13 amino acids. Germline V gene sequence: CDR1 SEHNR, CDR2 FQNEAQ (reference sequence). The CDR3 reads CASSAGTSAEQYF. In DNA, the CDR3 is TGTGCCAGCAGCGCCGGGACATCGGCCGAGCAGTACTTC.

The V gene is TRBV9, the J gene TRBJ1-5; perhaps TRBD1 as D (5 bases). CDR3 length equals 15 residues. Trimming took off 6 bases at V and 5 bases at J, with 18 bases between the two ends. The V gene's germline CDR1 is SGDLS and CDR2 YYNGEE. The CDR3 DNA reads as TGTGCCAGCAATAGGCAGGGAAATATCGATCAGCCCCAGCATTTT. Amino acids: CASNRQGNIDQPQHF.

V usage is TRBV7-9 and J usage is TRBJ2-2; D is possibly TRBD2 (5 bases). Looked up from germline, CDR1 is SEHNR and CDR2 is FQNEAQ (reference sequence). The V end was cut by 2 bases, the J end by 0 bases, with 10 bases between. This CDR3 is 16 amino acids long. The CDR3 region has the DNA TGTGCCAGCAGCTTAATTCGGACTGCGAACACCGGGGAGCTGTTTTTT. It encodes CASSLIRTANTGELFF.

The rearrangement joins TRBV11-2 to TRBJ2-5; weak D call: TRBD2 (6 bases). V was pared by 5 bases and J by 5 bases, with 15 bases between. Germline V CDR1 and CDR2: SGHAT, FQNNGV. The CDR3 covers 14 residues. CDR3 coding DNA: TGTGCCAGCAGCACCCGTGGAGGGATCGAGACCCAGTACTTC. It specifies CASSTRGGIETQYF.